The rows below give T cell receptor beta chains drawn from one sample of a study of OX40 agonist ivuxolimab in advanced cancers. The table came from immunoSEQ multiplex PCR; TCRdb's copy has only in-frame clones and leaves some out. This table has about 80,000 clones, roughly 87% appearing once. Sequencing used CD4+ or CD8+ T cells sorted from blood, obtained in a trial of the OX40 agonist ivuxolimab. Receptor source: an adult with an advanced solid tumor such as melanoma, head and neck, liver or kidney cancer. Each CDR3 is given with its conserved first and last residue. D genes are given only for firm matches. Some rows mark clone size as missing; the rest say once, few, many or name a class of expanded clone.

abundance: -
v_gene: TRBV7-9
j_gene: TRBJ2-6
d_gene: -
CDR3aa: CASKGGLNSGANVLTF
CDR3nt: TGTGCCAGCAAGGGGGGACTAAACTCTGGGGCCAACGTCCTGACTTTC

abundance: -
v_gene: TRBV28
j_gene: TRBJ1-1
d_gene: -
CDR3aa: CASSSSSLYITEAFF
CDR3nt: TGTGCCAGCAGTTCTTCCAGTCTTTATATCACTGAAGCTTTCTTT

abundance: -
v_gene: TRBV7-2
j_gene: TRBJ2-5
d_gene: TRBD1
CDR3aa: CASSLSADRVETQYF
CDR3nt: TGTGCCAGCAGCTTGTCGGCGGACAGGGTTGAGACCCAGTACTTC

abundance: -
v_gene: TRBV6-1
j_gene: TRBJ2-5
d_gene: TRBD2
CDR3aa: CASSDPAGEAETQYF
CDR3nt: TGTGCCAGCAGTGATCCGGCGGGAGAGGCCGAGACCCAGTACTTC

abundance: -
v_gene: TRBV28
j_gene: TRBJ1-1
d_gene: -
CDR3aa: CASSFLLGMGTEAFF
CDR3nt: TGTGCCAGCAGTTTTCTTTTAGGGATGGGGACTGAAGCTTTCTTT

abundance: -
v_gene: TRBV30
j_gene: TRBJ1-6
d_gene: TRBD1
CDR3aa: CAWSGGQDNSPLHF
CDR3nt: TGTGCCTGGAGTGGTGGACAGGATAATTCACCCCTCCACTTT

abundance: -
v_gene: TRBV28
j_gene: TRBJ1-1
d_gene: -
CDR3aa: CASSTMNTEAFF
CDR3nt: TGTGCCAGCAGCACTATGAACACTGAAGCTTTCTTT

abundance: -
v_gene: TRBV11-3
j_gene: TRBJ2-3
d_gene: -
CDR3aa: CASTPGGPEYDTQYF
CDR3nt: TGTGCCAGCACACCCGGGGGCCCCGAGTATGATACGCAGTATTTT

abundance: -
v_gene: TRBV7-3
j_gene: TRBJ2-5
d_gene: TRBD2
CDR3aa: CASSLSPSGGETQYF
CDR3nt: TGTGCCAGCAGCTTAAGTCCTAGCGGGGGGGAGACCCAGTACTTC

abundance: once
v_gene: TRBV7-9
j_gene: TRBJ2-7
d_gene: -
CDR3aa: CASSLAGIIHEQYF
CDR3nt: TGTGCCAGCAGCTTAGCAGGGATTATCCACGAGCAGTACTTC

abundance: -
v_gene: TRBV19
j_gene: TRBJ2-2
d_gene: -
CDR3aa: CASSTTPQNTGELFF
CDR3nt: TGTGCCAGCTCAACTACCCCGCAGAACACCGGGGAGCTGTTTTTT

abundance: -
v_gene: TRBV27
j_gene: TRBJ2-7
d_gene: TRBD1
CDR3aa: CASSWRQGPYEQYF
CDR3nt: TGTGCCAGCAGTTGGAGACAGGGGCCCTACGAGCAGTACTTC

abundance: -
v_gene: TRBV7-2
j_gene: TRBJ2-7
d_gene: -
CDR3aa: CASSLSGKHYEQYF
CDR3nt: TGTGCCAGCAGCTTATCGGGGAAACACTACGAGCAGTACTTC

abundance: -
v_gene: TRBV6-5
j_gene: TRBJ2-1
d_gene: -
CDR3aa: CASKIYNEQFF
CDR3nt: TGTGCCAGCAAAATATACAATGAGCAGTTCTTC

abundance: -
v_gene: TRBV6-1
j_gene: TRBJ1-2
d_gene: -
CDR3aa: CASSENSSGYTF
CDR3nt: TGTGCCAGCAGTGAAAATTCTTCCGGCTACACCTTC

abundance: -
v_gene: TRBV28
j_gene: TRBJ1-4
d_gene: -
CDR3aa: CASGVGEKLFF
CDR3nt: TGTGCCAGCGGAGTCGGGGAAAAACTGTTTTTT

abundance: -
v_gene: TRBV5-5
j_gene: TRBJ2-7
d_gene: TRBD1
CDR3aa: CASSLVFRTGGIYEQYF
CDR3nt: TGTGCCAGCAGCTTGGTTTTTCGGACAGGGGGTATTTACGAGCAGTACTTC

abundance: -
v_gene: TRBV28
j_gene: TRBJ1-5
d_gene: TRBD1
CDR3aa: CASRSGEAGQGTRRQPQHF
CDR3nt: TGTGCCAGCCGATCTGGTGAGGCGGGACAGGGTACCCGAAGGCAGCCCCAGCATTTT

abundance: -
v_gene: TRBV9
j_gene: TRBJ2-2
d_gene: -
CDR3aa: CASSVAGQLNTGELFF
CDR3nt: TGTGCCAGCAGCGTAGCGGGTCAGCTAAACACCGGGGAGCTGTTTTTT

abundance: -
v_gene: TRBV6-5
j_gene: TRBJ1-2
d_gene: -
CDR3aa: CASSYEAWQGKYGYTF
CDR3nt: TGTGCCAGCAGTTACGAGGCCTGGCAGGGCAAATATGGCTACACCTTC

abundance: -
v_gene: TRBV7-2
j_gene: TRBJ2-1
d_gene: TRBD1
CDR3aa: CASSFGGQGYNEQFF
CDR3nt: TGTGCCAGCAGTTTTGGTGGACAGGGCTACAATGAGCAGTTCTTC

abundance: -
v_gene: TRBV4-1
j_gene: TRBJ1-2
d_gene: -
CDR3aa: CASSQEGFNYGYTF
CDR3nt: TGCGCCAGCAGCCAAGAGGGATTTAACTATGGCTACACCTTC

abundance: once
v_gene: TRBV6-1
j_gene: TRBJ1-2
d_gene: -
CDR3aa: CASSDRGTGGYTF
CDR3nt: TGTGCCAGCAGTGATAGGGGGACCGGCGGCTACACCTTC

abundance: -
v_gene: TRBV7-2
j_gene: TRBJ1-1
d_gene: -
CDR3aa: CASSLAGANTEAFF
CDR3nt: TGTGCCAGCAGCTTAGCGGGGGCGAACACTGAAGCTTTCTTT

abundance: -
v_gene: TRBV2
j_gene: TRBJ2-5
d_gene: -
CDR3aa: CASSSDRAQYF
CDR3nt: TGTGCCAGCAGTTCCGACAGAGCCCAGTACTTC

abundance: -
v_gene: TRBV2
j_gene: TRBJ2-7
d_gene: -
CDR3aa: CASSGVGVGAGEQYF
CDR3nt: TGTGCCAGCAGTGGTGTCGGAGTTGGGGCGGGCGAGCAGTACTTC

abundance: once
v_gene: TRBV4-3
j_gene: TRBJ1-1
d_gene: -
CDR3aa: CASSQEYYIEGNTEAFF
CDR3nt: TGCGCCAGCAGCCAAGAGTACTACATAGAGGGGAACACTGAAGCTTTCTTT

abundance: -
v_gene: TRBV5-1
j_gene: TRBJ2-2
d_gene: TRBD2
CDR3aa: CASRGGAANAGELFF
CDR3nt: TGCGCCAGCCGCGGGGGGGCCGCTAACGCCGGGGAGCTGTTTTTT

abundance: -
v_gene: TRBV4-2
j_gene: TRBJ2-5
d_gene: -
CDR3aa: CASSQVTEQETQYF
CDR3nt: TGTGCCAGCAGCCAAGTGACAGAGCAAGAGACCCAGTACTTC